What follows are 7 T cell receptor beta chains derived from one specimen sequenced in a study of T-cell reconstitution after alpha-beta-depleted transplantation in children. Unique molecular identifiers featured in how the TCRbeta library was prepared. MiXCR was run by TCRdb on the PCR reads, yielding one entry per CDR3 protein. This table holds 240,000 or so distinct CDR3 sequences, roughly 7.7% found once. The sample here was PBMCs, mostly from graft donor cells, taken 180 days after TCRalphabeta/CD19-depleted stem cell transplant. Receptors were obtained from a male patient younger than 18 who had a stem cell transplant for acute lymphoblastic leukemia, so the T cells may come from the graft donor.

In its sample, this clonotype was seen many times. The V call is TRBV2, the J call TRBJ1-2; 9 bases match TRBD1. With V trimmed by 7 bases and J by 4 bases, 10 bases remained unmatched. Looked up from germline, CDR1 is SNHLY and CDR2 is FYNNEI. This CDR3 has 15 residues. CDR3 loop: CASNPWGQGTYGYTF. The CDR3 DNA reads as TGTGCCAGCAATCCCTGGGGACAGGGAACCTATGGCTACACCTTC.

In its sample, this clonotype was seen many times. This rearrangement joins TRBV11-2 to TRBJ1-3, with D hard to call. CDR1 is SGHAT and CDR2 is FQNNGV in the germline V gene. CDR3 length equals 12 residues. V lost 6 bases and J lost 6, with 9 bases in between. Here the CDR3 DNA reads TGTGCCAGCAGTCCCATGAAAAACACCATATATTTT. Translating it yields CASSPMKNTIYF.

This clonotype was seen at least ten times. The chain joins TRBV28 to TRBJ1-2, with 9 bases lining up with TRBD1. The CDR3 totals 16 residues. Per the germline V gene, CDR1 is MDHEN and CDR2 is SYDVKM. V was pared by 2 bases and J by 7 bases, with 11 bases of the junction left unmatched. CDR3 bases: TGTGCCAGCAGTTTAACGGGACGAGGGACAGGGCGTGGCTACACCTTC. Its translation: CASSLTGRGTGRGYTF.

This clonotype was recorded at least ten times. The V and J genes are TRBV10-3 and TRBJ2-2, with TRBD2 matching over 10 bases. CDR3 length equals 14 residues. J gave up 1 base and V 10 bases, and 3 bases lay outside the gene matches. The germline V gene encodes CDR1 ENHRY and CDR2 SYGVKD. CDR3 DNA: TGTGCCACCCGACTAGCGGGGAACACCGGGGAGCTGTTTTTT. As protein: CATRLAGNTGELFF.

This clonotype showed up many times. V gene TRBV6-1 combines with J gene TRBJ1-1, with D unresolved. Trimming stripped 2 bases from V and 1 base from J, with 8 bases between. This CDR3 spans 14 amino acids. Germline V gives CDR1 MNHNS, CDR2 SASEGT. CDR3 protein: CASSESMRNTEAFF. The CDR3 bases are TGTGCCAGCAGTGAAAGTATGAGGAACACTGAAGCTTTCTTT.

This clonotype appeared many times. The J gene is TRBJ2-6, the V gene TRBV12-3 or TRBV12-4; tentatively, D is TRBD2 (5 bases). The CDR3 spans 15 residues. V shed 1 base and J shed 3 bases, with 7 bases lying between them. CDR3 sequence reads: CASSLDGGGANVLTF. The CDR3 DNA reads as TGTGCCAGCAGTTTAGACGGAGGTGGGGCCAACGTCCTGACTTTC.

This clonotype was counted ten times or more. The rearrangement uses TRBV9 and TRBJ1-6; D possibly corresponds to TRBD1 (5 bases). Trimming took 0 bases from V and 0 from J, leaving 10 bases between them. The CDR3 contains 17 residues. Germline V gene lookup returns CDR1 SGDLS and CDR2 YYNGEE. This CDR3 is CASSVGGESSYNSPLHF. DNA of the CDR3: TGTGCCAGCAGCGTAGGGGGGGAGAGCTCCTATAATTCACCCCTCCACTTT.